The 22 T cell receptor beta chains presented below share a single source sample, sequenced in a study of post-analysis software for immune sequencing data. Their antigens remain unidentified. Study-wide results and limits: Higher frequency in patients than in controls was seen for five TRBV segments, with TRBV5-6, TRBV5-1 and TRBV20-1 among them.

Unique-molecular-identifier-tagged TCR beta cDNA libraries were used. TCRdb fed the PCR reads into MiXCR, producing one record per CDR3 protein. The sample holds about 560,000 distinct CDR3 sequences, 44% seen once. The specimen sequenced was blood. These receptors were obtained from a girl aged 5 to 17 with multiple sclerosis.

The CDR3, as DNA: TGTGCCACCAGTGATTTGCCCCTAGCGTCATACAATGAGCAGTTCTTC. This sequence encodes CATSDLPLASYNEQFF. The V gene is TRBV24-1, the J gene TRBJ2-1, with D possibly matching TRBD2 (6 bases). CDR1 KGHDR and CDR2 SFDVKD come from the germline V gene. The CDR3 totals 16 residues. V shed 0 bases and J shed 4 bases, with 12 bases lying between them.

This clonotype was detected only once. The chain couples TRBV27 to TRBJ2-5; 10 bases align to TRBD2. There are 13 residues in the CDR3. Germline assignment: CDR1 MNHEY and CDR2 SMNVEV (reference sequence). With V trimmed by 6 bases and J by 5 bases, 3 bases remained unmatched. The CDR3 loop is CASRSAGGETQYF. CDR3 bases: TGTGCCAGCAGATCAGCGGGAGGGGAGACCCAGTACTTC.

The gene calls are TRBV30 and TRBJ1-5; no firm D call. Trimming removed 1 base from V and 2 bases from J, with 12 bases in between. The germline V gene has CDR1 GTSNPN and CDR2 SVGIG (reference sequence). The CDR3 is made up of 15 amino acids. CDR3 loop: CAWSERTFRNQPQHF. The CDR3 DNA sequence: TGTGCCTGGAGTGAAAGGACCTTTCGCAATCAGCCCCAGCATTTT.

This clonotype was seen only a few times. DNA of the CDR3: TGCGCCAGCAGCGCCCGACAGTTAAACTATGGCTACACCTTC. Its protein is CASSARQLNYGYTF. This sequence joins TRBV4-1 and TRBJ1-2, with D perhaps TRBD1 (5 bases). Germline lookup yields CDR1 MGHRA and CDR2 YSYEKL. Deletions cut 5 bases from V and 2 bases from J, with 12 bases between. The CDR3 loop spans 14 amino acids.

In this sample, this clonotype turned up a few times. The chain couples TRBV12-3 or TRBV12-4 to TRBJ2-7; TRBD2 aligns across 8 bases. CDR3 size: 14 residues. After removal of 5 bases from V and 6 bases from J, the junction contained 9 bases not matched to a gene. This CDR3 is CASSPREGKREQYF. The CDR3 bases are TGTGCCAGCAGTCCACGGGAGGGGAAGCGCGAGCAGTACTTC.

The rearrangement uses TRBV29-1 and TRBJ1-1; D perhaps matches TRBD1 (5 bases). V lost 1 base and J 5 bases, leaving 17 bases between the germline ends. The CDR3 is made up of 15 amino acids. Germline CDR1 SQVTM, CDR2 ANQGSEA. For the CDR3, the DNA is TGCAGCGTTGAAGTTTCAGGGAGAGCGAAAACTGAAGCTTTCTTT. Translating gives CSVEVSGRAKTEAFF.

This chain links TRBV20-1 with TRBJ2-3, with 9 nucleotides matching TRBD2. CDR3 length: 15 amino acids. J gave up 4 bases and V 2 bases, and 7 bases lay outside the gene matches. CDR1 and CDR2 from the germline V gene are DFQATT and SNEGSKA (reference sequence). CDR3 residues: CSARWLAGIADTQYF. CDR3 bases: TGCAGTGCTAGATGGCTAGCGGGAATCGCAGATACGCAGTATTTT.

The chain employs TRBV30 and TRBJ1-2, with D perhaps matching TRBD1 (5 bases). Trimming left V 1 base short and J 5 bases short, with 20 bases between. This CDR3 comprises 16 residues. The germline V gene has CDR1 GTSNPN and CDR2 SVGIG (reference sequence). The CDR3 sequence is CAWSDTGTGRTYGYTF. DNA for the CDR3: TGTGCCTGGAGTGACACCGGGACGGGGAGGACATATGGCTACACCTTC.

The J gene is TRBJ1-6, the V gene TRBV20-1; D not certain. The CDR3 loop spans 13 amino acids. The V end lost 0 bases, the J end lost 6 bases, and 6 bases lay between the germline ends. The V gene's germline CDR1 is DFQATT and CDR2 SNEGSKA (reference sequence). The CDR3 DNA reads as TGCAGTGCTAGAGAACGGACTAATTCACCCCTCCACTTT. It is translated as CSARERTNSPLHF.

The gene calls are TRBV7-3 and TRBJ2-3, with D perhaps assigned TRBD1 or TRBD2 (5 bases each). From germline, CDR1 is SGHTA and CDR2 FQGTGA. The CDR3 runs 13 residues. The V and J ends lost 3 bases and 9 bases respectively, with 13 bases between them. In nucleotides, the CDR3 is TGTGCCAGCAGCTTTCTCGGCAGGGAGACGCAGTATTTT. It translates to CASSFLGRETQYF.

The chain has TRBV4-1 and TRBJ2-4; 15 bases are shared with TRBD2. This CDR3 comprises 18 residues. Germline CDR1 reads MGHRA; CDR2 reads YSYEKL. The V gene end was trimmed by 5 bases and the J gene end by 0 bases; junction bases not matched to a gene: 5. Written as DNA, the CDR3 is TGCGCCAGCAGCTTTGGACTAGCGGGAGGGTTAGCCAAAAACATTCAGTACTTC. Its protein is CASSFGLAGGLAKNIQYF.

At least ten counts were recorded for this clonotype. J is TRBJ2-5 and V is TRBV24-1, with D unresolved. Germline values: CDR1 KGHDR, CDR2 SFDVKD. Trimming removed 3 bases at V and 2 bases at J, with 3 bases between. The length of the CDR3 is 12 residues. CDR3 nucleotide sequence: TGTGCCACCAGTGATGGACAAGAGACCCAGTACTTC. As protein: CATSDGQETQYF.

The count of this clonotype is one. The chain links TRBV12-3 or TRBV12-4 to TRBJ1-2; 7 bases are shared with TRBD1. This CDR3 region has 14 residues. J gave up 6 bases and V 6 bases, and 10 bases lay outside the gene matches. CDR3 sequence reads: CASRFEGGADGYTF. In DNA form, the CDR3 reads TGTGCCAGCAGGTTCGAAGGGGGCGCTGATGGCTACACCTTC.

This rearrangement joins TRBV20-1 to TRBJ1-1; D gene uncertain. Germline-derived CDR1 and CDR2 are DFQATT and SNEGSKA (reference sequence). CDR3 size: 13 residues. CDR3 amino acids: CRLARGGGTEAFF. CDR3 in DNA: TGCAGGCTAGCGCGGGGTGGAGGCACTGAAGCTTTCTTT.

The chain carries TRBV12-5 and TRBJ1-1; D not resolved. CDR3 length: 16 amino acids. Trimming removed 0 bases from V and 0 bases from J, with 11 bases in between. CDR1 LGHNT and CDR2 FRNRAP come from the germline V gene. CDR3 coding DNA: TGTGCTAGTGGTTTGGTAGGCGAGGGATTGAACACTGAAGCTTTCTTT. Translation: CASGLVGEGLNTEAFF.

The chain uses TRBV12-3 or TRBV12-4 and TRBJ1-2, with D uncertain. This CDR3 has 14 residues. V gave up 4 bases and J gave up 8 bases, with 17 bases separating them. In DNA, the CDR3 is TGTGCCAGCAGTTCGTGGACCGGGTTTGGAGGCTACACCTTC. This encodes CASSSWTGFGGYTF.

The table lists this clonotype with a few counts. CDR3 in amino acids: CATSQTPINEQFF. The CDR3 DNA is TGTGCCACCAGTCAGACACCCATCAATGAGCAGTTCTTC. This sequence joins TRBV24-1 and TRBJ2-1; D is uncertain. This CDR3 contains 13 residues. Germline assignment: CDR1 KGHDR and CDR2 SFDVKD. V dropped 6 bases and J dropped 6 bases, with 11 bases sitting between them.

The chain has TRBV20-1 and TRBJ2-1, with D perhaps matching TRBD1 (8 bases). V lost 6 bases to trimming and J lost 7 bases, with 19 bases between them. Germline CDR1 is DFQATT and CDR2 is SNEGSKA (reference sequence). The CDR3 spans 14 residues. CDR3 DNA sequence: TGCAGTGCCAACAGGGGGGGGCTGTGGAATGAGCAGTTCTTC. This encodes CSANRGGLWNEQFF.

The chain links TRBV5-5 to TRBJ2-3, with D unresolved. The CDR3 has 13 amino acids. Germline CDR1 reads SGHKS; CDR2 reads YYEKEE (reference sequence). The germline V and J ends were trimmed by 1 base and 4 bases, with 7 bases remaining between them. The CDR3 loop reads CASSLSVADTQYF. CDR3 coding DNA: TGTGCCAGCAGCTTGAGCGTAGCAGATACGCAGTATTTT.

The V gene is TRBV12-3 or TRBV12-4, the J gene TRBJ2-1; no clear D. The CDR3 has 13 amino acids. Trimming stripped 6 bases from V and 2 bases from J, with 8 bases between. The CDR3, as DNA: TGTGCCAGCAGCCTTAAGCCCTACAATGAGCAGTTCTTC. This encodes CASSLKPYNEQFF.

V usage is TRBV5-1 and J usage is TRBJ2-1, with TRBD2 identical over 9 bases. Germline loops: CDR1 SGHRS, CDR2 YFSETQ. The V gene end was trimmed by 4 bases and the J gene end by 5 bases; junction bases not matched to a gene: 7. The length of the CDR3 is 15 residues. The CDR3: CASSVERGANNEQFF. The CDR3 DNA reads as TGCGCCAGCAGCGTGGAGCGGGGGGCCAACAATGAGCAGTTCTTC.

The genes are TRBV12-3 or TRBV12-4 and TRBJ2-3; 14 nucleotides match TRBD2. Unmatched junction bases numbered 5, after V lost 6 bases and J lost 0 bases. The CDR3 has 17 residues. CDR3 in amino acids: CASSRTSGRSSTDTQYF. The CDR3 DNA sequence: TGTGCCAGCAGCAGGACTAGCGGGAGGTCTAGCACAGATACGCAGTATTTT.